This T cell receptor (beta chain) was sequenced for a study of shared clonotypes between healthy human individuals. Here immunoSEQ multiplex PCR was the method, and the copy in TCRdb shows in-frame clones only, minus some. The table has fewer than 650,000 clones, over 65% seen once. CDR1 SNHLY and CDR2 FYNNEI come from the germline V gene. Trimming at V came to 7 bases and at J to 5 bases, leaving 10 bases not matched to a gene. The CDR3 runs 15 residues. Sequenced material: PBMCs. The J gene is TRBJ1-1, the V gene TRBV2; 10 bases are shared with TRBD1. This receptor was identified in a middle-aged woman in good health. Some clones in this sample may be carry-over from other donors' samples. The CDR3 here is CASIPPGQGNTEAFF. Written as DNA, the CDR3 is TGTGCCAGCATCCCACCGGGACAGGGGAATACTGAAGCTTTCTTT.